One sample yielded the 3 T cell receptor beta chains listed below, sequenced in a study of blood T cell repertoires in COVID-19. This table comes from immunoSEQ multiplex PCR, and its TCRdb copy is limited to in-frame clones, with some not included. The top ten hold around 7% of the sample, which has tens of thousands of clones, around nine tenths seen once. The sample consisted of peripheral blood. These receptors came from a man in his forties or fifties with COVID-19, enrolled during active disease.

The genes are TRBV29-1 and TRBJ2-2; TRBD2 matches at 14 bases. Germline V CDR1 and CDR2: SQVTM, ANQGSEA. Trimming cost V 6 bases and J 3 bases; bases outside gene matches: 3. There are 15 residues in the CDR3. CDR3 sequence: CSVPGLAGDTGELFF. CDR3 nucleotides: TGCAGCGTACCGGGACTAGCGGGGGACACCGGGGAGCTGTTTTTT.

V gene TRBV19 combines with J gene TRBJ1-1, with D possibly matching TRBD1 (5 bases). The germline V gene has CDR1 LNHDA and CDR2 SQIVND (reference sequence). Trimming removed 1 base from V and 3 bases from J, with 9 bases in between. This CDR3 is built from 14 residues. CDR3 residues: CASSIGQMDTEAFF. The CDR3 DNA reads as TGTGCCAGTAGTATAGGACAGATGGACACTGAAGCTTTCTTT.

CDR3 DNA sequence: TGCGCCAGCAGCTTGGGCCCCGGGGGCTACGAGCAGTACTTC. It codes for CASSLGPGGYEQYF. The chain recombines TRBV5-1 with TRBJ2-7, with D possibly TRBD2 on 6 matching bases. This CDR3 contains 14 residues. Germline V lookup: CDR1 SGHRS, CDR2 YFSETQ. V was shortened by 0 bases and J by 3 bases, with 10 bases between the two germline ends.